The 10 T cell receptor beta chains below all came from one sample that was sequenced in a study of shared clonotypes between healthy human individuals (dated by TCRdb to about 2020). Receptor libraries were prepared by the immunoSEQ multiplex PCR assay. Sourced from immuneACCESS, this table was stored by TCRdb with only in-frame sequences that have V and J called. A share of the clones is absent; for the studies checked, an unresolved V gene accounts for under half, and the remainder has no known explanation. The sample profile shows 2 million to 2.5 million clones; around 95% of them were found once. Around 0.13% of the sample is in the top ten clones. The sample consisted of naive CD4+ T cells sorted from blood. The cell subset or site label here, explained by the study, means: CD45RA+ positively selected. All receptors derive from a man younger than 35 in good health.

V gene TRBV10-3 combines with J gene TRBJ1-1; D uncertain. Per germline, CDR1 ENHRY and CDR2 SYGVKD. The length of the CDR3 is 12 residues. V was clipped by 6 bases and J by 2 bases, with 7 bases between them. CDR3 in DNA: TGTGCCATCAGGGGGATAAACACTGAAGCTTTCTTT. Translated: CAIRGINTEAFF.

The chain is built from TRBV5-1 and TRBJ2-1; 10 bases agree with TRBD2. Germline assignment: CDR1 SGHRS and CDR2 YFSETQ. J gave up 9 bases and V 4 bases, and 13 bases lay outside the gene matches. This CDR3 comprises 16 residues. This CDR3 reads CASSRGVLAGTGEQFF. DNA of the CDR3: TGCGCCAGCAGCCGGGGGGTACTAGCGGGAACGGGTGAGCAGTTCTTC.

The rearrangement joins TRBV28 to TRBJ2-6; D perhaps matches TRBD1 (6 bases). The CDR3 totals 19 residues. V was trimmed by 5 bases and J by 0 bases, leaving 20 bases between them. Germline values: CDR1 MDHEN, CDR2 SYDVKM. CDR3: CASSPRRGQLHSGANVLTF. The CDR3, as DNA: TGTGCCAGCAGTCCCCGCCGAGGACAGCTACACTCTGGGGCCAACGTCCTGACTTTC. Based on the CDR3 plus reference TRBV28 and TRBJ2-6, the full variable domain is DVKVTQSSRYLVKRTGEKVFLECVQDMDHENMFWYRQDPGLGLRLIYFSYDVKMKEKGDIPEGYSVSREKKERFSLILESASTNQTSMYLCASSPRRGQLHSGANVLTFGAGSRLTVL.

This rearrangement joins TRBV30 to TRBJ1-6; possibly TRBD1 for D (6 bases). CDR3 length: 15 residues. The V gene lost 3 bases and the J gene lost 6 bases, with 15 bases spanning the gap. The germline V gene encodes CDR1 GTSNPN and CDR2 SVGIG (reference sequence). The chain's CDR3 is CAWRVRGGRNSPLHF. CDR3 nucleotides: TGTGCCTGGAGAGTGAGGGGGGGCCGTAATTCACCCCTCCACTTT.

The J gene is TRBJ2-4, the V gene TRBV27; the D gene could be TRBD1 or TRBD2 (5 bases each). Germline CDR1 reads MNHEY; CDR2 reads SMNVEV (reference sequence). V was pared by 6 bases and J by 5 bases, with 11 bases between. The CDR3 spans 13 residues. CDR3 protein: CASSLTGQNIQYF. The CDR3, as DNA: TGTGCCAGCAGCCTAACGGGACAAAACATTCAGTACTTC.

The gene calls are TRBV5-4 and TRBJ2-7, with 9 bases identical to TRBD1. The length of the CDR3 is 13 residues. Germline trimming cut 3 bases from V and 3 bases from J; bases unmatched to any gene: 1. CDR1 and CDR2 (germline): SGHNT, YYREEE (reference sequence). The CDR3 DNA reads TGTGCCAGCAGCTCGACAGGGGGCTACGAGCAGTACTTC. Protein: CASSSTGGYEQYF.

The CDR3 DNA is TGTGCCTGGAGTGGACTGGGACAGGGGAGTCAAAGCACTGAAGCTTTCTTT. Protein product: CAWSGLGQGSQSTEAFF. The chain employs TRBV30 and TRBJ1-1, with TRBD1 matching over 10 bases. Germline CDR1 and CDR2: GTSNPN and SVGIG (reference sequence). The CDR3 is made up of 17 amino acids. V lost 1 base, J lost 4 bases, and 12 bases stayed unmatched.

Comment on this clone: Other DNA sequences within the sample encode an identical CDR3. This rearrangement joins TRBV5-1 to TRBJ2-7; perhaps TRBD2 as D (5 bases). The CDR3 loop spans 13 amino acids. Trimming shortened V by 0 bases and J by 3 bases, and 7 bases separated the two germline ends. In germline, CDR1 is SGHRS, CDR2 YFSETQ. CDR3 DNA: TGCGCCAGCAGCTTGGGTCGGGACTACGAGCAGTACTTC. Protein sequence: CASSLGRDYEQYF.

This clone came up once. The chain uses TRBV4-1 and TRBJ1-1, with 9 nucleotides matching TRBD1. There are 15 residues in the CDR3. Germline CDR1 is MGHRA and CDR2 is YSYEKL. V lost 4 bases and J lost 5; bases outside the gene matches: 8. The CDR3 bases are TGCGCCAGCAGCCCGGGACAGGGTGGGGGGACTGAAGCTTTCTTT. Protein: CASSPGQGGGTEAFF.

The rearrangement links TRBV7-9 to TRBJ1-4; 8 nucleotides align to TRBD1. The CDR3 contains 14 residues. Germline CDR1 SEHNR, CDR2 FQNEAQ (reference sequence). Unmatched junction bases numbered 8, after V lost 6 bases and J lost 8 bases. CDR3 residues: CASSQDREREKLFF. CDR3 in DNA: TGTGCCAGCAGTCAGGACAGGGAGAGGGAAAAACTGTTTTTT.